This TCR beta chain is from a study of cytomegalovirus exposure and HLA in healthy donors. Study-level background: Out of about 180 million T cells, an earlier analysis found over 90 million unique TCR beta sequences in total. An early release of data contained approximately 80 million unique TCRs, which came from HLA-typed donors. General study points: With later analysis, a missense DCLRE1C variant became linked to TCR beta V- and J-gene trimming.

About this clone: Its cognate antigen is unknown.

Regarding donors, all were healthy bone marrow donors. Vbeta (60) and Jbeta (13) primers were used in the PCR. TCRdb's copy holds only in-frame clones and misses some; the assay was immunoSEQ multiplex PCR. The sample shows 150,000 to 200,000 clones, 75% to 85% of them seen only once. This receptor was identified in a man aged 50 to 59 in good health and CMV-seropositive. The sample was PBMCs.

CDR3 loop: CASSEEAGGTEAFF. The CDR3, as DNA: TGCGCCAGCAGTGAGGAGGCAGGGGGCACTGAAGCTTTCTTT. The chain is built from TRBV10-2 and TRBJ1-1; 7 positions agree with TRBD1. The germline CDR1 and CDR2 sequences are WSHSY and SAAADI. V was pared by 2 bases and J by 4 bases, with 4 bases of the junction left unmatched. The length of the CDR3 is 14 residues.